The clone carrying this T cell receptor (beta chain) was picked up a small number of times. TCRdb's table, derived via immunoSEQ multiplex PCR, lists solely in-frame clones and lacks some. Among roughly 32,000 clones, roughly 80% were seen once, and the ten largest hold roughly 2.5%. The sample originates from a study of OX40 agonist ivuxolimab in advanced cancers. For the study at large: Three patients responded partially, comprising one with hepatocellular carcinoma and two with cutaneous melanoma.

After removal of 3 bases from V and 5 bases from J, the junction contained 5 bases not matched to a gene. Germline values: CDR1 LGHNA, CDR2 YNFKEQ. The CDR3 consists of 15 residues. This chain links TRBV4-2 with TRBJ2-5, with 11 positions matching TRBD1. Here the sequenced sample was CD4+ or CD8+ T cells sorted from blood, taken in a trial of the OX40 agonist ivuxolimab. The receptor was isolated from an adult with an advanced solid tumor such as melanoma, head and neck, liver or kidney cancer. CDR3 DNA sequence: TGTGCCAGCAGCCAGGACAGGGGGCCGGGGGAGACCCAGTACTTC. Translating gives CASSQDRGPGETQYF.